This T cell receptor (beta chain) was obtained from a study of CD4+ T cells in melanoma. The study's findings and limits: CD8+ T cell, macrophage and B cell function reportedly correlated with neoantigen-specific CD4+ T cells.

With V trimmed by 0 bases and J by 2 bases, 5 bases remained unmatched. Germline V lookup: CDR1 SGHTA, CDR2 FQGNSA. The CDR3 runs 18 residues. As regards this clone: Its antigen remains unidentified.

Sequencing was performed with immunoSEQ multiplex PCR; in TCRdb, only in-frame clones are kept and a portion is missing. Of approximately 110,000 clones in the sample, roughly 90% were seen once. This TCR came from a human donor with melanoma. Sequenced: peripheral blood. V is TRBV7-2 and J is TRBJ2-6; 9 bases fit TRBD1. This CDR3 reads CASSLAIQGAAGANVLTF. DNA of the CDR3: TGTGCCAGCAGCTTAGCAATACAGGGGGCTGCTGGGGCCAACGTCCTGACTTTC.